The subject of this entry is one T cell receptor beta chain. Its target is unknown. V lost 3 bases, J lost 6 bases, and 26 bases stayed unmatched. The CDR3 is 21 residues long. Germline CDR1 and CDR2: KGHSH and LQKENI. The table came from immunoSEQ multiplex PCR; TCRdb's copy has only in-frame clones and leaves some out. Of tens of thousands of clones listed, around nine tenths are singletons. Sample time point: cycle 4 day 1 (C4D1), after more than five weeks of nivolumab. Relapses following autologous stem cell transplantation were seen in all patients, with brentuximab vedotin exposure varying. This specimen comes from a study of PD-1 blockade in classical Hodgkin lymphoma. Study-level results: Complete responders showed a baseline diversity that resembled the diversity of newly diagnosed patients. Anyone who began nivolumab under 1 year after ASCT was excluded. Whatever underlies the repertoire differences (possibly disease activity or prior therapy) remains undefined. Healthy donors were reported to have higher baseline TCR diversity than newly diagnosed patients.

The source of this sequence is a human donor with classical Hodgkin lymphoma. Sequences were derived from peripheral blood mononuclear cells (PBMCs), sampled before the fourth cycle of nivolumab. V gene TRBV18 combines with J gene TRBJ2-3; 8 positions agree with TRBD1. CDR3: CASSPGTGSALTPRRKDTQYF. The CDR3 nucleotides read TGTGCCAGCTCACCGGGGACAGGAAGCGCGCTAACGCCTAGGAGAAAGGATACGCAGTATTTT.